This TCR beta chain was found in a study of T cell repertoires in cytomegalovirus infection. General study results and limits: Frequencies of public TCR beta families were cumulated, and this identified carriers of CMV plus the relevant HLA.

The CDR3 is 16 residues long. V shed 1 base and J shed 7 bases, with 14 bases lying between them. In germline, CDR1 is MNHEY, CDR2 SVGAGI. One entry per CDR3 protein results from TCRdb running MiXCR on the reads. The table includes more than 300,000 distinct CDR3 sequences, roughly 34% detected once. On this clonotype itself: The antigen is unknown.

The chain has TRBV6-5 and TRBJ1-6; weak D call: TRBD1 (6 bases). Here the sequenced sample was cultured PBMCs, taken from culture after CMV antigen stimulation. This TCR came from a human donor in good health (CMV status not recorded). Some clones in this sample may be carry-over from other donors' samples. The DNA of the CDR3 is TGTGCCAGCAGTTACTGGAAGGGGGGTTCCAATTCACCCCTCCACTTT. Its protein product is CASSYWKGGSNSPLHF.